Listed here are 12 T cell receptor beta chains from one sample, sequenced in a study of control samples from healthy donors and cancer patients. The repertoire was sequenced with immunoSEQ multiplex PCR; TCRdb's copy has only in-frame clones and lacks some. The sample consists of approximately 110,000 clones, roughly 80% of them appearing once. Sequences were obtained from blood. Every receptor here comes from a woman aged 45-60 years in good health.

This CDR3 reads CASSFSSQGGSLPQHF. CDR3 DNA sequence: TGTGCCAGCAGCTTCTCGAGCCAGGGGGGTTCTTTGCCCCAGCATTTT. The chain carries TRBV5-6 and TRBJ1-5; 7 nucleotides line up with TRBD1. This CDR3 region has 16 residues. The V gene's germline CDR1 is SGHDT and CDR2 YYEEEE. V shed 2 bases and J 9 bases; nucleotides not matched to a gene: 14.

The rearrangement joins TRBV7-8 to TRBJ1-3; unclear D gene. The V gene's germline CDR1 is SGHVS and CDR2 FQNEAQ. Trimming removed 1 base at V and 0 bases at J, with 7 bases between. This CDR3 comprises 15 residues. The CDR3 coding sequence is TGTGCCAGCAGCTTAGGGAGTGCCTCTGGAAACACCATATATTTT. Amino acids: CASSLGSASGNTIYF.

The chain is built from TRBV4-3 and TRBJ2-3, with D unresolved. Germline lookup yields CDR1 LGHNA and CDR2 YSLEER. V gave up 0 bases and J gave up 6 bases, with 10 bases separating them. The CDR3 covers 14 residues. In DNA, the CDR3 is TGCGCCAGCAGCCAAGATCCGACCTGGGATACGCAGTATTTT. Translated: CASSQDPTWDTQYF.

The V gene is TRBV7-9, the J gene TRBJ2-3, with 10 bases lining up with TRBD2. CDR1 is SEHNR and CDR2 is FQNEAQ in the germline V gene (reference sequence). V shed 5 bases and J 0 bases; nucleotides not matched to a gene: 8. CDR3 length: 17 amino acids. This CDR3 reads CASSLTPTSGSTDTQYF. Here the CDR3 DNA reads TGTGCCAGCAGCCTAACCCCGACTAGCGGGAGCACAGATACGCAGTATTTT.

CDR3 nucleotide sequence: TGTGCCAGCAGTTTTCTAGGGGGCGCGGGTCTTCTGAACACCGGGGAGCTGTTTTTT. This codes for CASSFLGGAGLLNTGELFF. This sequence joins TRBV27 and TRBJ2-2, with 7 bases matching TRBD1. Germline V lookup: CDR1 MNHEY, CDR2 SMNVEV (reference sequence). With V trimmed by 3 bases and J by 1 base, 14 bases remained unmatched. The CDR3 has 19 residues.

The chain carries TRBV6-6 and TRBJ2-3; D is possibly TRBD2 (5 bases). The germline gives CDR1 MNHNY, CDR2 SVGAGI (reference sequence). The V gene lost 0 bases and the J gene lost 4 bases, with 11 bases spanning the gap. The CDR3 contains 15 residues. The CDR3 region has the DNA TGTGCCAGCAGTTACTCGTCTAGCAGTTCAGATACGCAGTATTTT. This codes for CASSYSSSSSDTQYF.

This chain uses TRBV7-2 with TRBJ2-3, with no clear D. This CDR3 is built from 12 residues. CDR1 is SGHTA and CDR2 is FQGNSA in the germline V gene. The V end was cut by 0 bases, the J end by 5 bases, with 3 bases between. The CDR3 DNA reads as TGTGCCAGCAGCTTAGCGTTAGATACGCAGTATTTT. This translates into CASSLALDTQYF.

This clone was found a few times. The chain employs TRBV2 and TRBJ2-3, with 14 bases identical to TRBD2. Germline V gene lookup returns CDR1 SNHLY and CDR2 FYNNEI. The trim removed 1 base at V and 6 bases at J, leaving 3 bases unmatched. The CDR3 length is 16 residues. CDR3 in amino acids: CASSEGGLAGADTQYF. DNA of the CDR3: TGTGCCAGCAGTGAAGGGGGACTAGCGGGAGCGGATACGCAGTATTTT.

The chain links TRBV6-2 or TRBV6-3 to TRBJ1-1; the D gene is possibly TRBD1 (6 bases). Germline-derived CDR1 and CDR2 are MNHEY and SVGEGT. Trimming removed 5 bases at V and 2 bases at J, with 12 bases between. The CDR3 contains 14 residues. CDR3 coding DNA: TGTGCCAGCAGTCCCCGACAGGATAACACTGAAGCTTTCTTT. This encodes CASSPRQDNTEAFF.

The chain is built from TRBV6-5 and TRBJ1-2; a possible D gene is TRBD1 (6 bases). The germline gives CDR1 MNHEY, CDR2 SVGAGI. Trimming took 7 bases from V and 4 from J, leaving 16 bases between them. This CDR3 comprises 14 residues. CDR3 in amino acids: CASTYDLGGYGYTF. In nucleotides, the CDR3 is TGTGCCAGCACCTACGACTTAGGGGGCTATGGCTACACCTTC.

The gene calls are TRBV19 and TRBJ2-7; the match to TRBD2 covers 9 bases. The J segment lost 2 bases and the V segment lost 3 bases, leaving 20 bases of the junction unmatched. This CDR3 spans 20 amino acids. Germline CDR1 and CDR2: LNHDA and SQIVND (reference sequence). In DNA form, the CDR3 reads TGTGCCAGTAGTATCTGGGAGGGGCAGAGCTATAGCGGGAGCGCCTACGAGCAGTACTTC. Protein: CASSIWEGQSYSGSAYEQYF.

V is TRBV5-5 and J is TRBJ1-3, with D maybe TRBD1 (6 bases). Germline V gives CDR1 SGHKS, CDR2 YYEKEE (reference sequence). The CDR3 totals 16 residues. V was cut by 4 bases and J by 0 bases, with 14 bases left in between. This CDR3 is CASSRVTGISGNTIYF. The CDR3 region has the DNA TGTGCCAGCAGCCGAGTTACAGGGATCTCTGGAAACACCATATATTTT.